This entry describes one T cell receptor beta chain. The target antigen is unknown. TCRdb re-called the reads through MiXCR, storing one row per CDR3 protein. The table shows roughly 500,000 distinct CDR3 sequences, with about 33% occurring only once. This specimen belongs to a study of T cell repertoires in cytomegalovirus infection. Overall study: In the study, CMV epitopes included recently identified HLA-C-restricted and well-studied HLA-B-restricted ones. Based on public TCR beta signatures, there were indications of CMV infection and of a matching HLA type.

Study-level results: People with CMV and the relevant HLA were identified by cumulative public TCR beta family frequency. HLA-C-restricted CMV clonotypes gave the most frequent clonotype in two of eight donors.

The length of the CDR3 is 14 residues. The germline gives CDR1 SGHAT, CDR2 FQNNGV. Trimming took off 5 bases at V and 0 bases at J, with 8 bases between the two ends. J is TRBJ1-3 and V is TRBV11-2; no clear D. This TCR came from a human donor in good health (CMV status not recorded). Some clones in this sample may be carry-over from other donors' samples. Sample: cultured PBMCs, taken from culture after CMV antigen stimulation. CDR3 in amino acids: CASSAGRSGNTIYF. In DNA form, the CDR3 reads TGTGCCAGCAGCGCGGGCCGCTCTGGAAACACCATATATTTT.